This T cell receptor beta chain is from a study of blood T cell repertoires in COVID-19. In the study overall: The United States, Italy and Spain provided the acute and convalescent COVID-19 samples. PBMCs, B-cell-depleted T cells, or T cells were the source of the cDNA or gDNA that made up the material.

The table lists this clone with a few counts. Seattle participants joined during active infection and were tracked over time. Original methodology: Estimated nucleated cell counts came from reference gene primer amplification. TCRdb keeps only in-frame clones here, not all; method: immunoSEQ multiplex PCR. V and J calls and clone size are given by that table; D and trimming were obtained from the DNA. The table has about 150,000 clones, approximately 83% seen once; the top ten hold 12%. The CDR3 loop spans 15 amino acids. Deletions cut 4 bases from V and 5 bases from J, with 16 bases between. From germline, CDR1 is SGHRS and CDR2 YFSETQ.

Source material: peripheral blood. This sequence originates from an older woman with COVID-19, enrolled during active disease. The chain combines TRBV5-1 with TRBJ2-1; tentative D call: TRBD1 (6 bases). CDR3 sequence reads: CASSTGHTPNNEQFF. The DNA for the CDR3 is TGCGCCAGCAGCACGGGACACACTCCAAACAATGAGCAGTTCTTC.